A selection of T cell receptor beta chains follows, all from one sample in a study of shared clonotypes between healthy human individuals. TCRdb keeps only in-frame clones here, not all; method: immunoSEQ multiplex PCR. The sample holds fewer than 1.8 million clones, just under 99% seen once. Sequenced material: naive CD4+ T cells sorted from blood. All receptors derive from a man aged 25 to 40 in good health. CDR3s include the opening cysteine and the closing phenylalanine or tryptophan. D genes are given only for firm matches. The size entry is marked missing in some rows and otherwise reads once, few, many or a size class.

j_gene: TRBJ2-7; d_gene: .; v_gene: TRBV11-2; abundance: .; CDR3nt: TGTGCCAGCAGCTTAGAACAGGGCTTCTCCTACGAGCAGTACTTC; CDR3aa: CASSLEQGFSYEQYF
j_gene: TRBJ2-7; d_gene: TRBD2; v_gene: TRBV4-3; abundance: .; CDR3nt: TGCGCCAGCAGCCAATCACCGGGACTAGCGGGAGACCACGAGCAGTACTTC; CDR3aa: CASSQSPGLAGDHEQYF
j_gene: TRBJ2-1; d_gene: TRBD1; v_gene: TRBV6-5; abundance: .; CDR3nt: TGTGCCAGCAGTTACTCGGCAGGGGGCGGAAATGAGCAGTTCTTC; CDR3aa: CASSYSAGGGNEQFF
j_gene: TRBJ2-5; d_gene: .; v_gene: TRBV5-6; abundance: .; CDR3nt: TGTGCCAGCAGGCCCTGGAGGACGCTTCTGAGCGGGGAGACCCAGTACTTC; CDR3aa: CASRPWRTLLSGETQYF
j_gene: TRBJ2-7; d_gene: TRBD1; v_gene: TRBV18; abundance: .; CDR3nt: TGTGCCAGCTCACCACCTCCCGGACAGGGATCCTACGAGCAGTACTTC; CDR3aa: CASSPPPGQGSYEQYF
j_gene: TRBJ1-5; d_gene: TRBD1; v_gene: TRBV6-1; abundance: .; CDR3nt: TGTGCCAGCAGCGACAGGGGCAATCAGCCCCAGCATTTT; CDR3aa: CASSDRGNQPQHF
j_gene: TRBJ2-1; d_gene: .; v_gene: TRBV28; abundance: .; CDR3nt: TGTGCCAGCAGTTCCCCGGGCGGGGACTACAATGAGCAGTTCTTC; CDR3aa: CASSSPGGDYNEQFF
j_gene: TRBJ2-4; d_gene: .; v_gene: TRBV5-8; abundance: .; CDR3nt: TGTGCCAGCAGCCTAGGTCCCGTTGCCAAAAACATTCAGTACTTC; CDR3aa: CASSLGPVAKNIQYF
j_gene: TRBJ2-1; d_gene: TRBD1; v_gene: TRBV29-1; abundance: .; CDR3nt: TGCAGCGTCACCGGCCGGGACAGCGTTTCCGAGCAGTTCTTC; CDR3aa: CSVTGRDSVSEQFF
j_gene: TRBJ2-7; d_gene: .; v_gene: TRBV28; abundance: .; CDR3nt: TGTGCCAGCAGACCGACAGGTAGGGGCTCCTACGAGCAGTACTTC; CDR3aa: CASRPTGRGSYEQYF
j_gene: TRBJ2-1; d_gene: .; v_gene: TRBV6-1; abundance: .; CDR3nt: TGTGCCAGCAGTGAACTAGGGCAGTTCTTC; CDR3aa: CASSELGQFF
j_gene: TRBJ1-2; d_gene: .; v_gene: TRBV11-2; abundance: once; CDR3nt: TGTGCCAGCAGCTTAGATAGGGGGGCCAGCTATGGCTACACCTTC; CDR3aa: CASSLDRGASYGYTF
j_gene: TRBJ2-4; d_gene: .; v_gene: TRBV27; abundance: .; CDR3nt: TGTGCCAGCAGTTTAGGGGGGGCCAAAAACATTCAGTACTTC; CDR3aa: CASSLGGAKNIQYF
j_gene: TRBJ2-3; d_gene: .; v_gene: TRBV30; abundance: .; CDR3nt: TGTGCCTGGACTCAGGGACAAGATACGCAGTATTTT; CDR3aa: CAWTQGQDTQYF
j_gene: TRBJ1-3; d_gene: TRBD1; v_gene: TRBV7-6; abundance: .; CDR3nt: TGTGCCAGCAGCTCAGGGGGTTATACTGGAAACACCATATATTTT; CDR3aa: CASSSGGYTGNTIYF
j_gene: TRBJ2-2; d_gene: .; v_gene: TRBV6-4; abundance: .; CDR3nt: TGTGCCAGCAGCGCGAACACCGGGGAGCTGTTTTTT; CDR3aa: CASSANTGELFF
j_gene: TRBJ2-1; d_gene: TRBD2; v_gene: TRBV30; abundance: .; CDR3nt: TGTGCCTGGAGTTGGGGTTCCGGACGGGCCTGGGGGGAGGGCTCTTACAATGAGCAGTTCTTC; CDR3aa: CAWSWGSGRAWGEGSYNEQFF
j_gene: TRBJ2-7; d_gene: .; v_gene: TRBV6-1; abundance: .; CDR3nt: TGTGCCAGCAGTGAAGCGTCCGGACTCTACGAGCAGTACTTC; CDR3aa: CASSEASGLYEQYF
j_gene: TRBJ2-5; d_gene: TRBD1; v_gene: TRBV5-1; abundance: .; CDR3nt: TGCGCCAGCAGCTTGGGGGACAGATCCCAAGAGACCCAGTACTTC; CDR3aa: CASSLGDRSQETQYF
j_gene: TRBJ2-2; d_gene: TRBD1; v_gene: TRBV19; abundance: .; CDR3nt: TGTGCCAGTAGTATTAGACAGGGGGCGGCCGGGGAGCTGTTTTTT; CDR3aa: CASSIRQGAAGELFF
j_gene: TRBJ2-6; d_gene: .; v_gene: TRBV4-1; abundance: .; CDR3nt: TGCGCCAGCAGCCAGGAGGGTGTTGGGGCCAACGTCCTGACTTTC; CDR3aa: CASSQEGVGANVLTF
j_gene: TRBJ2-7; d_gene: .; v_gene: TRBV5-8; abundance: once; CDR3nt: TGTGCCAGCAGTAGTCGACAGGAGAGCTCCTACGAGCAGTACTTC; CDR3aa: CASSSRQESSYEQYF
j_gene: TRBJ2-2; d_gene: TRBD2; v_gene: TRBV29-1; abundance: .; CDR3nt: TGCAGCGTTGGTTCGATTGGCGGGAGCGCGAACACCGGGGAGCTGTTTTTT; CDR3aa: CSVGSIGGSANTGELFF